Listed below are T cell receptor beta chains from one sample, sequenced in a study of shared clonotypes between healthy human individuals. Generated by immunoSEQ multiplex PCR, the TCRdb table keeps only in-frame clones and is missing some. There are millions of clones in the sample; 93% occur only once, and about 1.5% lies in the top ten. Sequencing was carried out using naive CD8+ T cells from PBMCs. Every receptor here comes from a man younger than 35 in good health. Some clones in this sample may be carry-over from other donors' samples. The CDR3 runs from the conserved cysteine through the conserved F or W. D genes are given only for firm matches. The size field is filled for only some rows; it gives once, few, many or a size class.

d_call: -; v_call: TRBV7-6; clone_size: -; j_call: TRBJ2-5; cdr3_nt: TGTGCCAGCAGCTTAGCCGGACGGATGTACCAAGAGACCCAGTACTTC; cdr3_aa: CASSLAGRMYQETQYF
d_call: TRBD1; v_call: TRBV28; clone_size: -; j_call: TRBJ1-3; cdr3_nt: TGTGCCAGCAGGGGGGACAGGGAAGATGGAAACACCATATATTTT; cdr3_aa: CASRGDREDGNTIYF
d_call: -; v_call: TRBV28; clone_size: -; j_call: TRBJ2-7; cdr3_nt: TGTGCCAGCAAGGACCGTCCGACCTACGAGCAGTACTTC; cdr3_aa: CASKDRPTYEQYF
d_call: -; v_call: TRBV7-2; clone_size: -; j_call: TRBJ1-5; cdr3_nt: TGTGCCAGCAGCTTGGGGGGGCGGCGTAGCAATCAGCCCCAGCATTTT; cdr3_aa: CASSLGGRRSNQPQHF
d_call: -; v_call: TRBV28; clone_size: -; j_call: TRBJ1-4; cdr3_nt: TGTGCCAGCAGTTCTCGCCAGGTTAATGAAAAACTGTTTTTT; cdr3_aa: CASSSRQVNEKLFF
d_call: -; v_call: TRBV19; clone_size: -; j_call: TRBJ1-1; cdr3_nt: TGTGCCAGTAGTATAGATCACTGGTGGGGGAACACTGAAGCTTTCTTT; cdr3_aa: CASSIDHWWGNTEAFF
d_call: TRBD1; v_call: TRBV7-8; clone_size: -; j_call: TRBJ2-7; cdr3_nt: TGTGCCAGCAGCCCAGCTGGACAGGGCTACGAGCAGTACTTC; cdr3_aa: CASSPAGQGYEQYF
d_call: TRBD1; v_call: TRBV27; clone_size: -; j_call: TRBJ2-5; cdr3_nt: TGTGCCAGCAGTTTTATGGACAGGGGAGAGACCCAGTACTTC; cdr3_aa: CASSFMDRGETQYF
d_call: -; v_call: TRBV7-9; clone_size: -; j_call: TRBJ2-3; cdr3_nt: TGTGCCAGCAGCTCAATCGCAGATACGCAGTATTTT; cdr3_aa: CASSSIADTQYF
d_call: -; v_call: TRBV28; clone_size: -; j_call: TRBJ2-1; cdr3_nt: TGTGCCAGCAGTTTATCTAATTCGCAGTTCTTC; cdr3_aa: CASSLSNSQFF
d_call: -; v_call: TRBV9; clone_size: -; j_call: TRBJ1-1; cdr3_nt: TGTGCCAGCAGCGAGGGGATGACAGTCAGACCCACTGAAGCTTTCTTT; cdr3_aa: CASSEGMTVRPTEAFF
d_call: -; v_call: TRBV19; clone_size: -; j_call: TRBJ1-1; cdr3_nt: TGTGCCAGTATGGGGGGACCCCGTGTCACTGAAGCTTTCTTT; cdr3_aa: CASMGGPRVTEAFF
d_call: -; v_call: TRBV9; clone_size: once; j_call: TRBJ2-7; cdr3_nt: TGTGCCAGCAGCGTTTCGGACGGGTACGAGCAGTACTTC; cdr3_aa: CASSVSDGYEQYF
d_call: TRBD1; v_call: TRBV19; clone_size: -; j_call: TRBJ2-2; cdr3_nt: TGTGCCAGCGGGGGGACAGGGACCGCCGGGGAGCTGTTTTTT; cdr3_aa: CASGGTGTAGELFF
d_call: -; v_call: TRBV7-9; clone_size: -; j_call: TRBJ1-1; cdr3_nt: TGTGCCAGCAGCATCCCCAGGAACACTGAAGCTTTCTTT; cdr3_aa: CASSIPRNTEAFF
d_call: -; v_call: TRBV11-2; clone_size: -; j_call: TRBJ1-3; cdr3_nt: TGTGCCAGCAGCTTAGTTCCAAGCTCTGGAAACACCATATATTTT; cdr3_aa: CASSLVPSSGNTIYF
d_call: -; v_call: TRBV12-2; clone_size: -; j_call: TRBJ2-5; cdr3_nt: TGTGCAAGTCGCAAAGGCCCTAGCGGGAACCACCAAGAGACCCAGTACTTC; cdr3_aa: CASRKGPSGNHQETQYF
d_call: -; v_call: TRBV25-1; clone_size: once; j_call: TRBJ2-1; cdr3_nt: TGTGCCAGCACCGGCGGTGACTCCTACAATGAGCAGTTCTTC; cdr3_aa: CASTGGDSYNEQFF
d_call: TRBD2; v_call: TRBV5-1; clone_size: -; j_call: TRBJ2-3; cdr3_nt: TGCGCCAGCAGCCTGGCTATCAAAGGCGGGGGTAGCACAGATACGCAGTATTTT; cdr3_aa: CASSLAIKGGGSTDTQYF
d_call: -; v_call: TRBV7-9; clone_size: -; j_call: TRBJ2-5; cdr3_nt: TGTGCCAGCAGCTTAGAACAGGCCTTCCAAGAGACCCAGTACTTC; cdr3_aa: CASSLEQAFQETQYF
d_call: TRBD2; v_call: TRBV7-3; clone_size: -; j_call: TRBJ2-1; cdr3_nt: TGTGCCAGCAGCCCGAGGACTAGCGGGGTCTACAATGAGCAGTTCTTC; cdr3_aa: CASSPRTSGVYNEQFF
d_call: -; v_call: TRBV29-1; clone_size: -; j_call: TRBJ2-7; cdr3_nt: TGCAGCGTTGAAGCTAGGGGTTCCTACGAGCAGTACTTC; cdr3_aa: CSVEARGSYEQYF
d_call: -; v_call: TRBV5-1; clone_size: once; j_call: TRBJ2-2; cdr3_nt: TGCGCCAGCAGCTTGGGTGTGCATAACACCGGGGAGCTGTTTTTT; cdr3_aa: CASSLGVHNTGELFF
d_call: TRBD1; v_call: TRBV6-5; clone_size: once; j_call: TRBJ2-7; cdr3_nt: TGTGCCAGCAGTTACTCGACCGGACAGGTTTCCTACGAGCAGTACTTC; cdr3_aa: CASSYSTGQVSYEQYF
d_call: TRBD2; v_call: TRBV9; clone_size: -; j_call: TRBJ2-5; cdr3_nt: TGTGCCAGCAGCGTAGATCGTAGCGGGAGGGCGGGGACCCAGTACTTC; cdr3_aa: CASSVDRSGRAGTQYF
d_call: -; v_call: TRBV7-3; clone_size: -; j_call: TRBJ2-3; cdr3_nt: TGTGCCAGCAGCTTTTCTAGCACAGATACGCAGTATTTT; cdr3_aa: CASSFSSTDTQYF
d_call: TRBD2; v_call: TRBV27; clone_size: -; j_call: TRBJ2-1; cdr3_nt: TGTGCCAGCAGGCCACTAGCGGCGTACAATGAGCAGTTCTTC; cdr3_aa: CASRPLAAYNEQFF
d_call: -; v_call: TRBV5-6; clone_size: -; j_call: TRBJ1-6; cdr3_nt: TGTGCCAGCAGCCCGTACAGAGTCCAGCTTAATTCACCCCTCCACTTT; cdr3_aa: CASSPYRVQLNSPLHF
d_call: -; v_call: TRBV2; clone_size: -; j_call: TRBJ2-7; cdr3_nt: TGTGCCAGCAGTGAAACCCTACGTGGGACTCCCGGGCTCGAGCAGTACTTC; cdr3_aa: CASSETLRGTPGLEQYF
d_call: -; v_call: TRBV28; clone_size: -; j_call: TRBJ1-2; cdr3_nt: TGTGCCAGCAGTTTAGGTCTCACAGGGCTCTATGGCTACACCTTC; cdr3_aa: CASSLGLTGLYGYTF
d_call: -; v_call: TRBV9; clone_size: -; j_call: TRBJ2-3; cdr3_nt: TGTGCCAGCAGCGCGCACCGTGAAGCCCCAACAGATACGCAGTATTTT; cdr3_aa: CASSAHREAPTDTQYF
d_call: -; v_call: TRBV7-3; clone_size: -; j_call: TRBJ2-3; cdr3_nt: TGTGCCAGCAGCTTAATTTCCCCTGCAGATACGCAGTATTTT; cdr3_aa: CASSLISPADTQYF
d_call: TRBD2; v_call: TRBV11-2; clone_size: once; j_call: TRBJ2-7; cdr3_nt: TGTGCCAGCAGCGCCTCTAGCGGGAGGAACTACGAGCAGTACTTC; cdr3_aa: CASSASSGRNYEQYF